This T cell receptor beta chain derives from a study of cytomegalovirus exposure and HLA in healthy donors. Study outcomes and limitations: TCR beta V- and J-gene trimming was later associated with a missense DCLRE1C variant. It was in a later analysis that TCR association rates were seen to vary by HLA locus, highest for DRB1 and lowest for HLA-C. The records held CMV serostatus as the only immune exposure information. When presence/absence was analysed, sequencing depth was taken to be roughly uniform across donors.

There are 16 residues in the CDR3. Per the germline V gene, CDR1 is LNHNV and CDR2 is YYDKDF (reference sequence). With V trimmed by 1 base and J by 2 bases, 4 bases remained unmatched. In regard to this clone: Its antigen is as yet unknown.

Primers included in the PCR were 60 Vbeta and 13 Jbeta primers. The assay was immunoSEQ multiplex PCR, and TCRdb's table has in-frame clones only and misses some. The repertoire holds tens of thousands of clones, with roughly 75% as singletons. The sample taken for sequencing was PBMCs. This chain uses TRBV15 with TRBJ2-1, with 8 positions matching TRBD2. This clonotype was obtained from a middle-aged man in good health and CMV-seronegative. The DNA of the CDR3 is TGTGCCACCAGCAGAGTCCCGCGGGAGGCCTACAATGAGCAGTTCTTC. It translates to CATSRVPREAYNEQFF.